This T cell receptor (beta chain) was sequenced for a study of cytomegalovirus exposure and HLA in healthy donors (dated by TCRdb to the late 2010s). Notes on the research overall: An earlier analysis of about 560 of the donors reported roughly 300 Gb of sequence data and around 110 million unique TCR beta sequences obtained from around 170 million T cells. Roughly 300 gigabases of sequencing data and roughly 90 million unique TCR sequences were included in an early release covering about 600 HLA-typed donors. The genetic ancestry cluster associated with self-reported Caucasian donors included approximately 85% of the roughly 360 genotyped donors. The aim of the study was to test whether cataloging public T cell receptors could identify signatures of past pathogen exposure. The T cell repertoires of 666 subjects were profiled by immunosequencing and related to cytomegalovirus serostatus. In addition to the first cohort of 666 subjects, a separate validation cohort of approximately 110 different subjects was used. To predict cytomegalovirus infection status, the study brought together high-throughput TCR immunosequencing, statistical association of individual TCRs with disease status, and machine learning. A later analysis re-analyzed previously published TCR beta repertoires from several hundred donors and added high-resolution HLA genotyping to study TCR occurrence patterns. In the later analysis, no new phenotypic data were used to find candidate immune exposures; instead, reliance was placed on TCR beta sequences and their occurrence across donors. An earlier analysis of several hundred of the donors applied high-throughput TCR beta sequencing to assess whether each TCR beta V gene segment acted as functional or pseudogenic. Alongside the repertoire data, information on donor age, sex, ethnicity and CMV serostatus was compiled. A later genetic analysis took genome-wide SNP genotypes for about three fifths of the roughly 670 donors and used that subset as a discovery cohort. Every repertoire in the discovery cohort had been generated on one and the same sequencing platform. Class I and class II HLA loci were covered by the typing at four-digit resolution. The number of typed donors differed by locus: roughly 629-630 for A, B, C, DRB1 and DQB1; about 520 for DQA1; about 600 for DPA1; and some 450 for DPB1. Four to six DR-DQ haplotypes were handled as single units for association and clustering because linkage in the cohort was strong. On average, 235,054 unique TCR beta nucleotide sequences were sequenced per donor among about 400 genotyped donors of the cohort, with about 17% of those sequences being non-productive. Study-wide conclusions, independent of this receptor: A few of the identified cytomegalovirus-associated TCR beta chains were confirmed in vitro to be specific for cytomegalovirus antigens. A later genetic analysis reported fewer N-insertions in productive TCRs among donors in an Asian-associated ancestry cluster than the roughly 690-donor mean. In an earlier analysis of 587 of the donors, most TCR beta V segments were observed in productive rearrangements about 87% or about 30% of the time, broadly matching IMGT annotations. The earlier analysis of 450 to 700 of the donors excluded about 16 rarely observed V segments, including chromosome 9 orphons, because counts were too low. In a later analysis, 16,951 TCR beta sequences were associated with specific HLA alleles at a false discovery rate of 0.05. A total of roughly 160 TCR beta chains were listed by the study as associated with cytomegalovirus. Assigning TCR associations to individual alleles was difficult when HLA alleles, especially DR and DQ, strongly co-occurred. In a later analysis, several top co-occurrence clusters were reported to appear linked to parvovirus B19, influenza, CMV and Epstein-Barr virus. A further reported finding was that TCR beta sequences accurately predicted the HLA-A and HLA-B alleles for most subjects in the first cohort. The only immune exposure information available for the cohort was CMV serostatus. A cluster of highly shared sequence variants was judged likely to be a technical artifact of the sequencing pipeline. In both the original and validation cohorts, the classifier was reported to diagnose cytomegalovirus status with high specificity and sensitivity. The presence/absence analyses assumed that sequencing depth was roughly uniform across donors, and that assumption may not be true. In a later analysis, the rate of TCR association differed among HLA loci, with DRB1 alleles having the most associated TCRs and HLA-C alleles having the fewest. A later analysis found that HLA-associated TCR beta chains were more clonally expanded and had lower generation probabilities than equally common non-associated chains. An association between a missense DCLRE1C variant and V-gene and J-gene trimming of TCR beta chains was found in a later genetic analysis and replicated in an independent cohort. Correlated functional status among segregating V segments might reflect linkage disequilibrium, but an unknown experimental factor could not be ruled out. The authors suggested that the approach could potentially be generalized to other disease states and immunological phenotypes. Because HLA typing was missing for some donors at each locus, association tests included only the typed subset. Most CMV-associated TCR beta chains appeared to be HLA-restricted in a later analysis, and the HLA associations seemed to be driven largely by CMV exposure. In this cohort, only TCR beta chains were sequenced, and detectable features were limited by the absence of alpha or paired-chain data. Most TCR sequences were observed very rarely across donors, whereas some public TCRs were present in many individuals.

The cohort comprised around 700 healthy bone marrow donors. Cohort members were all nominally healthy when sampled, although unrecorded immune exposures were likely present. The donor was CMV seronegative and was included in the group of about 350 seronegative cohort members. A peripheral blood sample was provided by each donor, and peripheral blood mononuclear cells were used for TCR beta sequencing. The Qiagen DNeasy Blood Extraction Kit was used to extract genomic DNA from the blood cell samples. The method behind the library was the immunoSEQ multiplex PCR assay. The multiplex PCR relied on a mix of 60 forward primers for TCR Vbeta segments and 13 reverse primers for TCR Jbeta segments. Amplification of the CDR3 region of rearranged TCR beta genes was performed with a multiplex PCR assay on genomic DNA. The Illumina HiSeq System was used to sequence the amplified TCR beta libraries as 87-base-pair reads. In the source study's methods: In a later analysis, tens of millions of unique TCR beta chains were counted across the 500 to 700 repertoires, and approximately 11 million of these chains were shared by at least two donors. Raw reads were error-corrected and collapsed into unique sequences by a nearest-neighbor algorithm in which closely related sequences were merged to remove PCR and sequencing errors. CDR3 sequences were aligned to IMGT reference sequences to assign V, D and J gene segments. For a sequence to be retained, a match of at least six nucleotides was required to both a V gene segment and a J gene segment. Rearrangements were classified as productive when the CDR3 lacked stop codons and remained in frame with V and J, and all other rearrangements were classified as non-productive. Following IMGT convention, CDR3 was defined as the stretch from the second conserved V-encoded cysteine up to the conserved J-encoded phenylalanine. Sequences without an unambiguous match to a single V gene segment were excluded from the earlier analysis of 450 to 650 of the donors. In an earlier analysis of about 590 of the donors, a V segment was called functional when productive rearrangements were above 56.7%, and segregating when the standard deviation between donors exceeded 5%. To diagnose cytomegalovirus status from the catalog of TCR beta chain sequences, a statistical classification framework was built. A later analysis assigned V and J genes by comparing TCR nucleotide sequences with IMGT/GENE-DB human TR gene sequences. The TCRdist pipeline was used in a later analysis to assign CDR3 sequences and most-parsimonious VDJ recombination scenarios. In a later analysis, each TCR beta chain was defined by its CDR3 amino acid sequence together with its V-gene family, and reads lacking a unique V-gene family were excluded. As a way to deal with suspected cross-contamination and a sequencing artifact, a later analysis dropped 450 to 600 nucleotide sequences that were highly shared and had low generation probability. In a later analysis, a clonal expansion index was calculated for each public chain from normalized within-repertoire ranks of inferred template counts. In a later analysis, generation probabilities were computed with a VDJ recombination model fitted to out-of-frame rearrangements, and the resulting probabilities were checked against IGoR. In a later analysis, hypergeometric tests were used to score TCR-TCR, TCR-HLA and TCR-CMV co-occurrence, with a repertoire-size bias correction applied to TCR pairs. A later analysis estimated false discovery rates by permuting HLA or CMV assignments 20 times. In a later analysis, co-occurring TCRs were grouped using DBSCAN, with TCRdist sequence similarity added in when clustering inside HLA-allele-positive subsets. Co-occurrence clustering excluded repertoires with fewer than 30,000 or more than 120,000 public chains, plus five with anomalous nucleotide sharing. TCRdb took this table from immuneACCESS and kept in-frame rearrangements with V and J called. Such tables lack part of the clones; where checked against another copy, unresolved V genes explain under half of the gap, and the rest is unexplained. V, J and clone size are those of that table, while D and trimming were read from the DNA. For this sample there are about 130,000 clones; about 78% appear just once. 0.95% to 1.5% of the sample rests with the top ten.

Comment on this clone: Which antigen it targets is not known. There are no base qualities to consult, and no much larger clone falls within one base.

The source of this sequence is a female donor in good health and CMV-seronegative. Input material: PBMCs.

CDR3 sequence: CASSSKTSGRTDTQYF. The nucleotide sequence reads TGTGCCAGCAGTTCCAAGACTAGCGGGAGGACAGATACGCAGTATTTT. The chain was built from TRBV28 and TRBJ2-3; 13 nucleotides in the junction match TRBD2. V is cut back by 4 bases and J by 3 bases, with 4 bases in the junction unmatched. CDR1 MDHEN and CDR2 SYDVKM were looked up in the germline V gene. The CDR3 has 16 amino acids, counting the end cysteine and phenylalanine. The retained sequence is limited to the CDR3, 48 bases, with the frame set at the first base. This CDR3, with the reference TRBV28 and TRBJ2-3 proteins standing in past its ends, gives the full variable domain DVKVTQSSRYLVKRTGEKVFLECVQDMDHENMFWYRQDPGLGLRLIYFSYDVKMKEKGDIPEGYSVSREKKERFSLILESASTNQTSMYLCASSSKTSGRTDTQYFGPGTRLTVL.